This TCR beta chain originates from a study of blood T cell repertoires in COVID-19. Looked up from germline, CDR1 is SGHTA and CDR2 is FQGNSA. There are 13 residues in the CDR3. After removal of 4 bases from V and 10 bases from J, the junction contained 7 bases not matched to a gene. The count of this clone is one. The repertoire was sequenced with immunoSEQ multiplex PCR; TCRdb's copy has only in-frame clones and lacks some. Of some 450,000 clones listed, approximately 90% are singletons. The specimen was peripheral blood. This chain joins TRBV7-2 and TRBJ1-1; 9 bases agree with TRBD1. The TCR originated in a woman aged 45 to 65 with COVID-19, enrolled during active disease. The CDR3 DNA reads TGTGCCAGCAGCTCCTACAGGGGGCTTGTAGCTTTCTTT. It encodes CASSSYRGLVAFF.